This T cell receptor (beta chain) was obtained from a study of T cells in Graves' hyperthyroidism and ophthalmopathy. Trimming cost V 4 bases and J 10 bases; bases outside gene matches: 8. The CDR3 consists of 12 residues. Germline lookup yields CDR1 SQVTM and CDR2 ANQGSEA. About this clonotype itself: Its antigen is as yet unknown.

RNA transcripts provided the source from which TCR beta CDR3 regions were amplified. An initial round of RT-PCR targeting the TCR CDR3 relied on the HTBI primer set. One entry per CDR3 protein results from TCRdb running MiXCR on the multiplex PCR reads. Of some 600,000 distinct CDR3 sequences in the sample, 40% to 55% are singletons; the top ten hold 8.2%. General study points: Blood samples included most of the expanded thyroid clonotypes exceeding 0.001.

Sequencing was performed on peripheral blood or thyroid tissue (not recorded which). This clonotype was obtained from a woman aged 18-30 years with Graves' hyperthyroidism. The chain recombines TRBV29-1 with TRBJ1-1, with 8 nucleotides matching TRBD1. CDR3 region: CSVGTGRRGAFF. The CDR3 nucleotides are TGCAGCGTTGGGACAGGGAGGCGTGGAGCTTTCTTT.